One T cell receptor beta chain is described in this entry. The data derive from a study of blood T cell repertoires in COVID-19. Study in general: From the United States, Italy and Spain came samples of acute and convalescent COVID-19. In each case, the material was cDNA or gDNA derived from T cells, B-cell-depleted T cells, or PBMCs.

This CDR3 region has 15 residues. Per the original methods: The assay estimated nucleated cells by amplifying reference gene primers. Clones were read by immunoSEQ multiplex PCR, and TCRdb kept only the in-frame ones, dropping some. V and J calls and clone size come straight from that table; D and trimming were deduced from the DNA. This sample has tens of thousands of clones, with 90% found just once. Material: peripheral blood. This receptor was taken from a human donor in a cohort sampled during active COVID-19. V gene TRBV1 combines with J gene TRBJ2-7; the table's D call of TRBD2 was not tested on the DNA. TRBV1 is reported as a pseudogene. The CDR3 region is CTSSQVGTSEYEQYF. The CDR3 DNA reads as TGCACCAGCAGCCAAGTCGGTACTAGCGAGTACGAGCAGTACTTC.